These 24 T cell receptor beta chains share one sample of origin, sequenced in a study of blood T cells in healthy people across ages. For the second PCR, which ran for about 6 to 11 cycles, a sample-barcoded 5' primer and a J-beta primer mix were used. TCRdb called the 5' RACE reads again in MiXCR, with one record for every CDR3 protein. This repertoire shows hundreds of thousands of distinct CDR3 sequences, nearly 60% found once; its top ten account for approximately 23%. The sequenced sample was blood. The origin of the receptors is a man in his thirties or forties in good health.

The chain has TRBV6-1 and TRBJ2-1, with 9 bases identical to TRBD1. Germline lookup yields CDR1 MNHNS and CDR2 SASEGT. The V gene end was trimmed by 2 bases and the J gene end by 4 bases; junction bases not matched to a gene: 12. There are 18 residues in the CDR3. The DNA for the CDR3 is TGTGCCAGCAGTGAATACAGGGGGCTAGCGCGACTTTACAATGAGCAGTTCTTC. It encodes CASSEYRGLARLYNEQFF.

This chain connects TRBV27 to TRBJ2-6; D possibly corresponds to TRBD2 (5 bases). CDR1 is MNHEY, CDR2 SMNVEV, per germline (reference sequence). V lost 1 base and J lost 3, with 10 bases in between. CDR3 size: 16 residues. The CDR3 bases are TGTGCCAGCAGTTTATTGCTAGCAGGTGGGGCCAACGTCCTGACTTTC. Protein product: CASSLLLAGGANVLTF.

V and J are TRBV29-1 and TRBJ1-1; tentatively, D is TRBD1 (6 bases). Trimming took 4 bases from V and 7 from J, leaving 19 bases between them. The CDR3 has 14 amino acids. From germline, CDR1 is SQVTM and CDR2 ANQGSEA. The CDR3 region has the DNA TGCAGCGTTGGCCTTAGGGGGGGAGAAGGTGAAGCTTTCTTT. This codes for CSVGLRGGEGEAFF.

The V gene is TRBV28, the J gene TRBJ2-5; the D gene is possibly TRBD2 (6 bases). V lost 8 bases and J lost 5, with 21 bases in between. This CDR3 has 15 amino acids. The V gene's germline CDR1 is MDHEN and CDR2 SYDVKM. The CDR3 protein is CASVNRRSGGETQYF. CDR3 bases: TGTGCCAGCGTTAACCGGCGGTCTGGGGGGGAGACCCAGTACTTC. Based on the CDR3 plus reference TRBV28 and TRBJ2-5, the full variable domain is DVKVTQSSRYLVKRTGEKVFLECVQDMDHENMFWYRQDPGLGLRLIYFSYDVKMKEKGDIPEGYSVSREKKERFSLILESASTNQTSMYLCASVNRRSGGETQYFGPGTRLLVL.

The genes are TRBV5-1 and TRBJ2-7; 7 nucleotides match TRBD2. The last part of the DNA fits TRBJ2-5 better; the J call may be wrong. CDR1 is SGHRS, CDR2 YFSETQ, per germline. The CDR3 is 14 amino acids. CDR3 DNA: TGCGCCAGCAGCGCCCGACTAGCAGGAGAGACCCAGTACTTC. Translation gives CASSARLAGETQYF.

V gene TRBV3-1 combines with J gene TRBJ2-3; no firm D call. The V end was cut by 0 bases, the J end by 0 bases, with 10 bases between. Germline values: CDR1 LGHDT, CDR2 YNNKEL (reference sequence). The CDR3 is 16 residues long. In DNA form, the CDR3 reads TGTGCCAGCAGCCAAGATCTTAGCCCTAGCACAGATACGCAGTATTTT. This codes for CASSQDLSPSTDTQYF.

This sequence joins TRBV5-1 and TRBJ1-6, with a weak D call TRBD1 (5 bases). V lost 0 bases and J 9 bases, leaving 7 bases between the germline ends. CDR3 length equals 13 residues. Germline V gene lookup returns CDR1 SGHRS and CDR2 YFSETQ. CDR3 in DNA: TGCGCCAGCAGCTTGGAAACAGGTTCACCCCTCCACTTT. It yields the protein CASSLETGSPLHF.

The rearrangement links TRBV7-2 to TRBJ2-1, with a weak D call TRBD2 (6 bases). The CDR3 loop spans 15 amino acids. Trimming stripped 0 bases from V and 7 bases from J, with 13 bases between. From germline, CDR1 is SGHTA and CDR2 FQGNSA. As DNA, the CDR3 is TGTGCCAGCAGCTTAGCGGGACTTCCCTGGAATGAGCAGTTCTTC. Its translation: CASSLAGLPWNEQFF.

The chain carries TRBV12-3 or TRBV12-4 and TRBJ2-3; possibly TRBD1 or TRBD2 for D (6 bases each). The CDR3 sequence is 14 residues long. Trimming stripped 6 bases from V and 5 bases from J, with 15 bases between. CDR3 bases: TGTGCCAGCAGGCGGGACACCCCGGGAGATACGCAGTATTTT. Amino acids: CASRRDTPGDTQYF.

The chain is built from TRBV7-2 and TRBJ2-3, with 8 bases that match TRBD2. From germline, CDR1 is SGHTA and CDR2 FQGNSA. This CDR3 is 13 amino acids long. V was clipped by 4 bases and J by 6 bases; unmatched bases: 3. DNA for the CDR3: TGTGCCAGCAGCTACCAGCGGGGGGATACGCAGTATTTT. Translating gives CASSYQRGDTQYF.

The chain is built from TRBV4-1 and TRBJ2-7; D not resolved. The V and J ends lost 4 bases and 2 bases respectively, with 18 bases between them. Germline-derived CDR1 and CDR2 are MGHRA and YSYEKL. This CDR3 contains 16 residues. The CDR3, as DNA: TGCGCCAGCAGCCTGGGTCACAACGACCAAGCCTACGAGCAGTACTTC. It is translated as CASSLGHNDQAYEQYF.

The rearrangement uses TRBV5-1 and TRBJ1-1; 7 bases align to TRBD1. Unmatched junction bases numbered 4, after V lost 3 bases and J lost 2 bases. The germline CDR1 and CDR2 sequences are SGHRS and YFSETQ. The CDR3 loop spans 14 amino acids. The CDR3 DNA reads TGCGCCAGCAGCTCCGGGACAGAAAACACTGAAGCTTTCTTT. Amino acid sequence: CASSSGTENTEAFF.

This sequence joins TRBV7-9 and TRBJ2-1; D tentatively fits TRBD1 or TRBD2 (5 bases each). Germline loops: CDR1 SEHNR, CDR2 FQNEAQ (reference sequence). CDR3 length equals 17 residues. V was clipped by 5 bases and J by 0 bases, with 17 bases between them. The CDR3 loop is CASSVPGDRSSYNEQFF. As DNA, the CDR3 is TGTGCCAGCAGCGTACCCGGGGACCGAAGCTCCTACAATGAGCAGTTCTTC.

The chain joins TRBV4-2 to TRBJ1-2; 8 nucleotides line up with TRBD1. With V trimmed by 0 bases and J by 6 bases, 12 bases remained unmatched. The CDR3 spans 17 residues. Per germline, CDR1 LGHNA and CDR2 YNFKEQ. The CDR3 DNA follows: TGTGCCAGCAGCCAAGACTGGGGGGGACAGGAGGAAAATGGCTACACCTTC. This codes for CASSQDWGGQEENGYTF.

The V gene is TRBV27, the J gene TRBJ1-2, with a possible D match to TRBD1 (6 bases). Germline loops: CDR1 MNHEY, CDR2 SMNVEV (reference sequence). The CDR3 loop spans 13 amino acids. V lost 6 bases, J lost 2 bases, and 10 bases lay in between. CDR3 in amino acids: CASSTTGNYGYTF. DNA of the CDR3: TGTGCCAGCAGCACAACAGGGAACTATGGCTACACCTTC.

The J gene is TRBJ2-1, the V gene TRBV7-9, with 8 bases identical to TRBD1. The junction had 18 bases not matched to a gene; V was cut back by 3 bases and J by 14 bases. The CDR3 has 16 residues. The germline V gene has CDR1 SEHNR and CDR2 FQNEAQ (reference sequence). This CDR3 is CASSFSGNRDRSLKFF. In nucleotides, the CDR3 is TGTGCCAGCAGCTTCAGTGGGAACCGGGACAGGTCCTTGAAGTTCTTC.

Points on this clonotype: A much bigger clone sits one base away, suggesting this may be a read error. The chain combines TRBV10-3 with TRBJ2-1; D is perhaps TRBD1 (5 bases). The germline V gene encodes CDR1 ENHRY and CDR2 SYGVKD. Trimming took 10 bases from V and 10 from J, leaving 14 bases between them. This CDR3 has 11 amino acids. The CDR3 loop reads CATEDITEQFF. In DNA form, the CDR3 reads TGTGCCACCGAGGACATTACAGAGCAGTTCTTC.

This chain uses TRBV12-3 or TRBV12-4 with TRBJ2-3; D is unresolved. V lost 7 bases and J lost 1, with 9 bases in between. This CDR3 has 13 amino acids. CDR3 region: CASTSEGTDTQYF. CDR3 nucleotide sequence: TGTGCCAGCACCTCAGAAGGCACAGATACGCAGTATTTT.

This chain links TRBV6-2 or TRBV6-3 with TRBJ2-5; 15 bases agree with TRBD2. V lost 5 bases to trimming and J lost 0 bases; unmatched junction nucleotides: 7. Germline assignment: CDR1 MNHEY and CDR2 SVGEGT. This CDR3 has 18 amino acids. This CDR3 is CASSLGLAGGWYQETQYF. DNA of the CDR3: TGTGCCAGCAGTCTTGGACTAGCGGGGGGGTGGTACCAAGAGACCCAGTACTTC.

On this clonotype: A single base separates this from a much larger clone, so it may be a read error. The rearrangement joins TRBV28 to TRBJ2-5; the D is unclear. V was pared by 8 bases and J by 4 bases, with 14 bases between. Germline V lookup: CDR1 MDHEN, CDR2 SYDVKM. The CDR3 has 13 residues. The CDR3 sequence: CASAVVGRETQYF. The CDR3 DNA sequence: TGTGCCAGCGCTGTGGTGGGTAGAGAGACCCAGTACTTC.

The V call is TRBV7-2, the J call TRBJ2-7; a possible D gene is TRBD2 (5 bases). CDR1 is SGHTA and CDR2 is FQGNSA in the germline V gene. CDR3 length: 15 amino acids. With 5 bases removed from V and 3 bases from J, the gap between germline ends came to 17 bases. DNA of the CDR3: TGTGCCAGCAGCGCGGGCGGATCAGCAAACTACGAGCAGTACTTC. Encoded protein: CASSAGGSANYEQYF.

V is TRBV5-1 and J is TRBJ2-1; D remains ambiguous. V was clipped by 0 bases and J by 13 bases, with 29 bases between them. The CDR3 totals 18 residues. Looked up from germline, CDR1 is SGHRS and CDR2 is YFSETQ. CDR3: CASSLAGQSQSAQETQFF. The CDR3 DNA follows: TGCGCCAGCAGCTTGGCCGGCCAGTCGCAATCGGCACAAGAGACCCAGTTCTTC.

The CDR3 reads CASSPWESLLTDTQYF. The DNA for the CDR3 is TGTGCCAGCAGCCCCTGGGAGAGTCTCCTCACAGATACGCAGTATTTT. The chain joins TRBV11-2 to TRBJ2-3; D is perhaps TRBD2 (5 bases). The CDR3 loop spans 16 amino acids. With 5 bases removed from V and 2 bases from J, the gap between germline ends came to 17 bases. Germline CDR1 is SGHAT and CDR2 is FQNNGV.

Note on this clonotype: Being one base from a much bigger clone, this may be a read error. This chain uses TRBV6-5 with TRBJ1-2; D gene ambiguous. CDR3 length: 14 amino acids. Germline V gene data show CDR1 as MNHEY and CDR2 as SVGAGI. CDR3 sequence reads: CASSPWTSGTGCTF. The CDR3 region has the DNA TGTGCCAGCAGTCCCTGGACCTCAGGCACTGGCTGCACCTTC.